A single sample gave rise to the 15 T cell receptor beta chains below, sequenced in a study of beta chain features in type 1 diabetes. Of the isolated RNA, all was reverse transcribed, and so the sequenced material was expressed TCRB transcripts. Libraries were prepared by immunoSEQ multiplex PCR; TCRdb keeps only in-frame clonotypes and omits some of them. This table holds 130,000 to 150,000 clones, around 9.3% found once. The specimen was naive CD4+ T cells from blood. The receptors originated from a man aged 18 to 30 in good health.

Many counts were recorded for this clone. The chain joins TRBV7-9 to TRBJ2-1; TRBD2 matches 7 bases. CDR3 length equals 14 residues. Germline V gene data show CDR1 as SEHNR and CDR2 as FQNEAQ (reference sequence). Trimming cost V 3 bases and J 7 bases; bases outside gene matches: 6. For the CDR3, the DNA is TGTGCCAGCAGCTTTGCCCTGGGGGGGAATGAGCAGTTCTTC. Its protein is CASSFALGGNEQFF.

The gene calls are TRBV4-1 and TRBJ1-4; D gene ambiguous. Looked up from germline, CDR1 is MGHRA and CDR2 is YSYEKL. This CDR3 region has 16 residues. Trimming left V 0 bases short and J 4 bases short, with 12 bases between. The CDR3 sequence: CASSQEGGPFNEKLFF. The CDR3 DNA reads TGCGCCAGCAGCCAAGAAGGTGGGCCGTTTAATGAAAAACTGTTTTTT.

The table lists this clone with a few counts. This chain uses TRBV6-5 with TRBJ2-2; no definite D call. CDR3 length equals 16 residues. The germline CDR1 and CDR2 sequences are MNHEY and SVGAGI. V was pared by 0 bases and J by 2 bases, with 10 bases between. The CDR3 spells CASSYSGLLNTGELFF. In DNA, the CDR3 is TGTGCCAGCAGTTACTCGGGCCTCCTCAACACCGGGGAGCTGTTTTTT.

This clone was observed a handful of times. The chain uses TRBV7-2 and TRBJ2-3, with 9 bases fitting TRBD2. Losses at the gene ends were 5 bases for V and 6 bases for J; bases not matched to a gene: 18. CDR1 is SGHTA and CDR2 is FQGNSA in the germline V gene. The CDR3 covers 18 residues. CDR3 region: CASSPTNFAGGPVDTQYF. CDR3 DNA sequence: TGTGCCAGCAGCCCAACAAACTTCGCGGGGGGGCCGGTTGATACGCAGTATTTT.

This chain connects TRBV19 to TRBJ1-2; no clear D gene. Trimming pared 6 bases from V and 0 bases from J, leaving 14 bases between. CDR1 and CDR2 from the germline V gene are LNHDA and SQIVND (reference sequence). CDR3 length: 15 amino acids. CDR3 loop: CASSPSWETNYGYTF. The CDR3 DNA reads as TGTGCCAGTAGCCCGTCGTGGGAGACTAACTATGGCTACACCTTC.

The gene calls are TRBV19 and TRBJ1-2, with a tentative D call TRBD1 (5 bases). This CDR3 spans 15 amino acids. CDR1 is LNHDA, CDR2 SQIVND, per germline (reference sequence). Trimming left V 5 bases short and J 4 bases short, with 17 bases between. The CDR3 DNA follows: TGTGCCAGTAGTGACTCCCCGGGACTGCCCTATGGCTACACCTTC. It translates to CASSDSPGLPYGYTF.

The chain combines TRBV27 with TRBJ1-4; 7 nucleotides agree with TRBD1. The CDR3 has 14 amino acids. J gave up 0 bases and V 5 bases, and 0 bases lay outside the gene matches. CDR1 and CDR2 (germline): MNHEY, SMNVEV (reference sequence). The chain's CDR3 is CASSGTATNEKLFF. The CDR3, as DNA: TGTGCCAGCAGTGGGACAGCAACTAATGAAAAACTGTTTTTT.

The chain joins TRBV27 to TRBJ2-3; 13 positions agree with TRBD2. Unmatched junction bases numbered 8, after V lost 1 base and J lost 4 bases. Germline lookup yields CDR1 MNHEY and CDR2 SMNVEV (reference sequence). This CDR3 has 18 amino acids. In nucleotides, the CDR3 is TGTGCCAGCAGTTTATGGTCCAGACTAGCGGGGGGAGCAGATACGCAGTATTTT. This encodes CASSLWSRLAGGADTQYF.

V and J are TRBV7-2 and TRBJ2-2; 8 bases fit TRBD2. Losses at the gene ends were 0 bases for V and 2 bases for J; bases not matched to a gene: 5. The CDR3 extends over 17 amino acids. Germline loops: CDR1 SGHTA, CDR2 FQGNSA. CDR3 DNA: TGTGCCAGCAGCTTAGCTCGGCTAGCGGGCAACACCGGGGAGCTGTTTTTT. Amino acids: CASSLARLAGNTGELFF.

This chain uses TRBV5-6 with TRBJ2-5, with 10 bases fitting TRBD1. The J call is doubtful: the DNA matches TRBJ2-7 better. In germline, CDR1 is SGHDT, CDR2 YYEEEE. The CDR3 has 16 amino acids. CDR3 nucleotide sequence: TGTGCCAGCAGCTTAACCCGGGACAGGGGTAACTACGAGCAGTACTTC. As protein: CASSLTRDRGNYEQYF.

The chain links TRBV30 to TRBJ2-7; 9 bases match TRBD1. Looked up from germline, CDR1 is GTSNPN and CDR2 is SVGIG (reference sequence). This CDR3 is 13 amino acids long. V lost 2 bases to trimming and J lost 5 bases; unmatched junction nucleotides: 4. CDR3 region: CAWSLGQGNEQYF. Here the CDR3 DNA reads TGTGCCTGGAGTCTAGGACAGGGGAACGAGCAGTACTTC.

This clone turned up a few times. This chain connects TRBV7-3 to TRBJ2-1, with D perhaps TRBD1 (5 bases). Germline CDR1 SGHTA, CDR2 FQGTGA. The CDR3 spans 15 residues. Trimming took 3 bases from V and 5 from J, leaving 14 bases between them. In nucleotides, the CDR3 is TGTGCCAGCAGCTTGGGGCCACCCGGACACAATGAGCAGTTCTTC. Its protein is CASSLGPPGHNEQFF.

The J gene is TRBJ2-6, the V gene TRBV18, with D unclear. The CDR3 is 15 amino acids. Germline lookup yields CDR1 KGHSH and CDR2 LQKENI. V lost 5 bases and J lost 2, with 10 bases in between. The CDR3: CASSTTITGANVLTF. The DNA for the CDR3 is TGTGCCAGCTCAACAACAATCACTGGGGCCAACGTCCTGACTTTC.

This clone has just a few counts. The chain is built from TRBV11-2 and TRBJ2-7, with 9 positions matching TRBD2. Germline V lookup: CDR1 SGHAT, CDR2 FQNNGV. V was clipped by 4 bases and J by 1 base; unmatched bases: 17. CDR3 size: 19 residues. This CDR3 reads CASSSRRLSGGLKSYEQYF. DNA for the CDR3: TGTGCCAGCAGCTCCCGGAGGCTTAGCGGGGGCCTAAAATCCTACGAGCAGTACTTC.

This clone was counted a few times. The chain links TRBV28 to TRBJ1-2; D is uncertain. Trimming took 7 bases from V and 6 from J, leaving 9 bases between them. Germline CDR1 MDHEN, CDR2 SYDVKM. This CDR3 contains 11 residues. Written as DNA, the CDR3 is TGTGCCAGCAACGAGCATAATGGCTACACCTTC. As protein: CASNEHNGYTF.